This T cell receptor beta chain was identified in a study of blood T cells in healthy people across ages. Findings and limits, study-wide: More naive CD4+ cells and higher diversity were found in long-lived than in aged donors. Unsorted PBMCs prevented conclusive naive versus antigen-experienced comparison.

A second PCR of roughly 7 to 11 cycles used a sample-barcoded 5' primer and a J-beta primer mix. Each cDNA molecule was tagged by a template-switch adaptor that had 12 random nucleotides. The study obtained at least 3 million CDR3-containing paired-end reads from every sample. MiXCR, applied by TCRdb to the 5' RACE reads, yields one record per CDR3 protein. Counted here are approximately 1.5 million distinct CDR3 sequences, around 40% occurring once; the ten biggest clones make up more than 4%. Between the trimmed V and J ends, which lost 2 bases and 2 bases, there was a span of 10 bases. Germline V lookup: CDR1 SGHTA, CDR2 FQGNSA. The CDR3 has 15 residues. Concerning this clonotype itself: Its antigen remains unknown.

Sequenced input: blood. This clonotype originated in a woman under 30 in good health. This chain joins TRBV7-2 and TRBJ1-5; D not certain. The CDR3 DNA is TGTGCCAGCAGCTTAATCTTAGGCCGCAATCAGCCCCAGCATTTT. It translates to CASSLILGRNQPQHF.